The entry that follows covers one T cell receptor (beta chain) sequence. Profiled with immunoSEQ multiplex PCR; TCRdb holds only in-frame clones, not every one. The repertoire has approximately 45,000 clones, around 68% of them found once; the top ten carry roughly 12%. After removal of 4 bases from V and 5 bases from J, the junction contained 17 bases not matched to a gene. CDR3 length: 18 amino acids. CDR1 is LGHNT, CDR2 FRNRAP, per germline. The sample is drawn from a study of cytotoxic CD8 clonotypes in ibrutinib-treated CLL. About the research overall: Roughly 10 relapsed/refractory, some 14 treatment-naive; around 18 IGHV unmutated.

This clonotype originated in a human donor with chronic lymphocytic leukemia. The material sequenced was PBMCs, taken after 12 months of ibrutinib treatment. The chain combines TRBV12-5 with TRBJ2-7, with 10 bases matching TRBD1. CDR3 in amino acids: CASGSASDRGPGGNEQYF. For the CDR3, the DNA is TGTGCTAGTGGTTCCGCATCCGACAGGGGGCCGGGAGGGAACGAGCAGTACTTC.